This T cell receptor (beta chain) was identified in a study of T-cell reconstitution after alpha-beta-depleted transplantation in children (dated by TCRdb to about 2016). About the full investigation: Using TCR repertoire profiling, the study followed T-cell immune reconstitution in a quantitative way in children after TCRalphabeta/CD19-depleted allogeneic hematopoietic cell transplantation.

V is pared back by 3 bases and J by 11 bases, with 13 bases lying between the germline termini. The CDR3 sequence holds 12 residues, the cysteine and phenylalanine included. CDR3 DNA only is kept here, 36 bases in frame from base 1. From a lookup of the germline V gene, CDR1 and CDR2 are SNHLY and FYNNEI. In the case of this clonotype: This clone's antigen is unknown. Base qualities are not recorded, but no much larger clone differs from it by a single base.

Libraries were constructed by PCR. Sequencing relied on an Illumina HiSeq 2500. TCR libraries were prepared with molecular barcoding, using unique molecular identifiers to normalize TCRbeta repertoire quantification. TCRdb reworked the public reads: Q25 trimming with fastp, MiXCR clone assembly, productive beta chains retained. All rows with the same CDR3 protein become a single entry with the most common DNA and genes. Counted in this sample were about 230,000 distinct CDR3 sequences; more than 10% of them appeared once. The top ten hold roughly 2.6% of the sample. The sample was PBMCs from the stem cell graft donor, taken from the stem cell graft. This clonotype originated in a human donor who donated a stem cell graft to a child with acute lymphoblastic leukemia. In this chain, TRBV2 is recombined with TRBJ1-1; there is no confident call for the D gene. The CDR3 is CASSERRVDAFF. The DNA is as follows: TGTGCCAGCAGTGAGAGGCGGGTTGACGCTTTCTTT. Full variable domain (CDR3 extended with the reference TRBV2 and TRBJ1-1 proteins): EPEVTQTPSHQVTQMGQEVILRCVPISNHLYFYWYRQILGQKVEFLVSFYNNEISEKSEIFDDQFSVERPDGSNFTLKIRSTKLEDSAMYFCASSERRVDAFFGQGTRLTVV.